The 10 T cell receptor beta chains below all came from one sample that was sequenced in a study of cytotoxic CD8 clonotypes in ibrutinib-treated CLL. Measured with immunoSEQ multiplex PCR; TCRdb has only the in-frame clones, and not every one. The sample has some 160,000 clones, more than 75% seen once. The sequencing used PBMCs, collected after 12 months of ibrutinib treatment. These TCRs come from a human donor with chronic lymphocytic leukemia.

V is TRBV2 and J is TRBJ2-5; D is ambiguous. The CDR3 sequence is 13 residues long. The germline V and J ends were trimmed by 3 bases and 4 bases, with 9 bases remaining between them. Germline CDR1 reads SNHLY; CDR2 reads FYNNEI. The CDR3 loop reads CASSELTGETQYF. CDR3 bases: TGTGCCAGCAGTGAGTTGACGGGAGAGACCCAGTACTTC.

The chain has TRBV18 and TRBJ1-1, with no clear D. The V gene lost 3 bases and the J gene lost 2 bases, with 7 bases spanning the gap. Germline V gives CDR1 KGHSH, CDR2 LQKENI. CDR3 length: 13 residues. This chain's CDR3 is CASSPRPNTEAFF. For the CDR3, the DNA is TGTGCCAGCTCACCTCGTCCAAACACTGAAGCTTTCTTT.

The rearrangement links TRBV29-1 to TRBJ1-2; D is perhaps TRBD1 (5 bases). CDR3 length: 12 amino acids. Looked up from germline, CDR1 is SQVTM and CDR2 is ANQGSEA. V was cut by 4 bases and J by 2 bases, with 8 bases left in between. The CDR3 DNA follows: TGCAGCGTTGGACAGTCAAACTATGGCTACACCTTC. Protein product: CSVGQSNYGYTF.

The gene calls are TRBV12-2 and TRBJ2-1. TRBV12-2 corresponds to a pseudogene. The CDR3 consists of 15 residues. The CDR3 coding sequence is TGTGCAAGTCGCTTAGTGAAAAAAGGGCCCAATGAGCAGTTCTTC. Its protein is CASRLVKKGPNEQFF.

The V gene is TRBV30, the J gene TRBJ1-5, with 10 nucleotides matching TRBD1. V trimming: 4 bases; J trimming: 4 bases; junction bases outside the gene matches: 4. Looked up from germline, CDR1 is GTSNPN and CDR2 is SVGIG (reference sequence). The CDR3 contains 14 residues. CDR3 protein: CAWTLGQGNQPQHF. In DNA form, the CDR3 reads TGTGCCTGGACCCTGGGACAGGGGAATCAGCCCCAGCATTTT.

The chain is built from TRBV27 and TRBJ2-2; 7 bases match TRBD2. The CDR3 is 14 residues long. Germline CDR1 MNHEY, CDR2 SMNVEV (reference sequence). The trim removed 9 bases at V and 3 bases at J, leaving 7 bases unmatched. Written as DNA, the CDR3 is TGTGCCAGTCGGGGGGTTAGTTACACCGGGGAGCTGTTTTTT. It encodes CASRGVSYTGELFF.

This clone appeared a single time. The J gene is TRBJ2-5, the V gene TRBV28, with TRBD2 as a possible D gene (5 bases). Germline-derived CDR1 and CDR2 are MDHEN and SYDVKM. This CDR3 comprises 16 residues. V lost 6 bases and J 5 bases, leaving 22 bases between the germline ends. Written as DNA, the CDR3 is TGTGCCAGCAGCGCCCAGGAGGAGGTGATAGAGGAGACCCAGTACTTC. Translated: CASSAQEEVIEETQYF.

The chain uses TRBV2 and TRBJ2-1; D remains ambiguous. Germline CDR1 reads SNHLY; CDR2 reads FYNNEI. The CDR3 contains 12 residues. V lost 4 bases to trimming and J lost 8 bases, with 9 bases between them. The DNA for the CDR3 is TGTGCCAGCAGTGGGGGTGGCGATGAGCAGTTCTTC. This translates into CASSGGGDEQFF.

The chain is built from TRBV5-8 and TRBJ2-1; 7 bases map to TRBD2. There are 15 residues in the CDR3. The V and J ends lost 1 base and 6 bases, in that order; junction bases with no gene match: 7. Per the germline V gene, CDR1 is SGHTS and CDR2 is YDEGEE. CDR3 sequence: CASSLSGGSGNEQFF. The CDR3 bases are TGTGCCAGCAGCTTGTCGGGCGGGAGTGGCAATGAGCAGTTCTTC.

The chain links TRBV6-6 to TRBJ2-3; D is perhaps TRBD1 (5 bases). CDR3 length: 16 residues. The ends were cut back, 4 bases at V and 0 bases at J, with 14 bases in the middle. The germline CDR1 and CDR2 sequences are MNHNY and SVGAGI (reference sequence). CDR3 loop: CASSWDGAPSTDTQYF. CDR3 nucleotides: TGTGCCAGCAGTTGGGATGGGGCTCCTAGCACAGATACGCAGTATTTT.